This TCR beta chain was sequenced during a study of HIV-infected patients and healthy controls. Germline V gene data show CDR1 as SGHDT and CDR2 as YYEEEE. The CDR3 contains 14 residues. V was cut by 7 bases and J by 4 bases, with 15 bases left in between. TCRdb re-derived calls from the 5' RACE reads in MiXCR, one entry per CDR3 protein. Of 65,000 to 70,000 distinct CDR3 sequences in the sample, about 17% were seen once. V usage is TRBV5-6 and J usage is TRBJ2-1; either TRBD1 or TRBD2 may supply D (7 bases each). The TCR sequence derives from a human donor in good health. The specimen was CD4+ T cells from blood. As DNA, the CDR3 is TGTGCCAGCGGGAGGGGGCTGGGGTACAATGAGCAGTTCTTC. The encoded protein is CASGRGLGYNEQFF.